This T cell receptor beta chain comes out of a study of T cells after posttransplantation cyclophosphamide. Points from the study as a whole: Blood and skin or GI T cell repertoires showed limited TRB overlap. Donor-recipient repertoire similarity was low at 1-2 months, rising over year one. TRB clonality was highly associated with recipient CMV seropositivity and reactivation.

This clone was seen at least ten times. Its target is unknown. Assay used: immunoSEQ multiplex PCR; TCRdb lists only in-frame clones, some missing. Observed in the sample are just over 25,000 clones, none of them singletons. CDR1 LGHNA and CDR2 YNFKEQ come from the germline V gene. The CDR3 consists of 16 residues. Trimming took 4 bases from V and 7 from J; bases not matched to a gene: 13. Peripheral blood was collected from the related graft donor on the marrow donation day. The chain combines TRBV4-2 with TRBJ1-2; the match to TRBD1 covers 9 bases. This receptor was taken from a man aged 50-60 years in good health, CMV-negative, and a related stem cell transplant donor. Sequenced input: PBMCs. This CDR3 reads CASSPGTGSPITGYTF. The CDR3 region has the DNA TGTGCCAGCAGCCCCGGGACAGGGTCCCCTATTACTGGCTACACCTTC.